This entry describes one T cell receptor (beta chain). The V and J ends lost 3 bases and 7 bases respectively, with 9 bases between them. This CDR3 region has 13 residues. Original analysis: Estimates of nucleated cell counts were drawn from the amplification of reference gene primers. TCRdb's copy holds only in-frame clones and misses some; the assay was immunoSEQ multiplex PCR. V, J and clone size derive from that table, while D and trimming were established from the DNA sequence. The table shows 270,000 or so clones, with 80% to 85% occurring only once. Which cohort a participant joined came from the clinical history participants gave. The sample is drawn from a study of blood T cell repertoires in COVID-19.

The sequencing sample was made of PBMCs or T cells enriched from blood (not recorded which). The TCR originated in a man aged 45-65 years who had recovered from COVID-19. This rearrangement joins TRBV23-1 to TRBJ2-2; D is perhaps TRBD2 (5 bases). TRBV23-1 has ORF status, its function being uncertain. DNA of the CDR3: TGCGCCAGCAGTCACGGGGTTATCGGGGAGCTGTTTTTT. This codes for CASSHGVIGELFF.